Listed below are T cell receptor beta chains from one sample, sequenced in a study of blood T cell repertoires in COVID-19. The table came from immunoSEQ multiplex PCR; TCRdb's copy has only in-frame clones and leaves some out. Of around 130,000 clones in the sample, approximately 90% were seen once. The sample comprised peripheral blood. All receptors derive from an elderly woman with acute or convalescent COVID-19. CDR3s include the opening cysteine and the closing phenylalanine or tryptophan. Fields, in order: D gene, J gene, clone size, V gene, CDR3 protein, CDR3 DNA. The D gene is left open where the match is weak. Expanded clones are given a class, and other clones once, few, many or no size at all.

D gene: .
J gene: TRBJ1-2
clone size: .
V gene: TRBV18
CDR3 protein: CASSPGAIYGYTF
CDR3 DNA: TGTGCCAGCTCACCAGGGGCGATATATGGCTACACCTTC

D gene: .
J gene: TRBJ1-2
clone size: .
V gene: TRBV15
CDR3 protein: CATSRAQGNLANYGYTF
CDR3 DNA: TGTGCCACCAGCAGAGCACAGGGTAATTTGGCTAACTATGGCTACACCTTC

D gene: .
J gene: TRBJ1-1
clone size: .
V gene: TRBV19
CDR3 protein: CASSIIGQMNTEAFF
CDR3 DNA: TGTGCCAGTAGTATTATCGGACAGATGAACACTGAAGCTTTCTTT

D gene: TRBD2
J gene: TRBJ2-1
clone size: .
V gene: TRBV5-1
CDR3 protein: CASSDTAGGNEQFF
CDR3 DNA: TGCGCCAGCAGCGACACTGCGGGGGGCAATGAGCAGTTCTTC

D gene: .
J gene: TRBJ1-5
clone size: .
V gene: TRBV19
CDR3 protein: CASSILRGRQPQHF
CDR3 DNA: TGTGCCAGTAGTATTTTAAGGGGAAGGCAGCCCCAGCATTTT

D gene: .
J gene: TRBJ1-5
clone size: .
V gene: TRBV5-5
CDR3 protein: CASSLTDQHSNQPQHF
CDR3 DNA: TGTGCCAGCAGCCTGACAGACCAACATAGCAATCAGCCCCAGCATTTT

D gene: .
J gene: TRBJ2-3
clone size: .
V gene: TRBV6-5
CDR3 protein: CASSLITDTQYF
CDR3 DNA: TGTGCCAGCAGTCTAATCACAGATACGCAGTATTTT

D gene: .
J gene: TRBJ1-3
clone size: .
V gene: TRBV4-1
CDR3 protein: CASSLFPTRGNSGNTIYF
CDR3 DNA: TGCGCCAGCAGCCTTTTTCCCACCCGGGGGAACTCTGGAAACACCATATATTTT

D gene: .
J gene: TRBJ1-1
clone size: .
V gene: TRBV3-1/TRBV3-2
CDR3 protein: CASSPGRSTEAFF
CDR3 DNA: TGTGCCAGCAGCCCTGGGAGGAGCACTGAAGCTTTCTTT

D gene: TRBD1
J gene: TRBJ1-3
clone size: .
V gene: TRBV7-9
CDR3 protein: CASSFNRGSGNTIYF
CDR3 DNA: TGTGCCAGCAGCTTTAACAGGGGCTCCGGAAACACCATATATTTT

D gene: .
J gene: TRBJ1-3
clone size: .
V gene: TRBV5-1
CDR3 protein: CASSLTGIGNTIYF
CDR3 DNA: TGCGCCAGCAGCCTCACAGGGATTGGAAACACCATATATTTT

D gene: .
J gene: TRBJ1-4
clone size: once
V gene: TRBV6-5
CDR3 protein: CASSRLENGEKLFF
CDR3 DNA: TGTGCCAGCAGCCGACTGGAAAATGGGGAAAAACTGTTTTTT

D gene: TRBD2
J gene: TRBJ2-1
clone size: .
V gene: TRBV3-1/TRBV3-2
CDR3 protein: CASSQDWTRASNEQFF
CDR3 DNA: TGTGCCAGCAGCCAAGATTGGACTAGGGCAAGCAATGAGCAGTTCTTC

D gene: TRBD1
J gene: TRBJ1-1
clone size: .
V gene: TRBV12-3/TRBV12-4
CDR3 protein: CASSPQGVDQAFF
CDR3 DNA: TGTGCCAGCAGCCCCCAGGGGGTCGATCAAGCTTTCTTT

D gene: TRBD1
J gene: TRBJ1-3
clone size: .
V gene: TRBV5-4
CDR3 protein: CASSLGGQRFGNTIYF
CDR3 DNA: TGTGCCAGCAGCTTGGGGGGACAGCGTTTTGGAAACACCATATATTTT